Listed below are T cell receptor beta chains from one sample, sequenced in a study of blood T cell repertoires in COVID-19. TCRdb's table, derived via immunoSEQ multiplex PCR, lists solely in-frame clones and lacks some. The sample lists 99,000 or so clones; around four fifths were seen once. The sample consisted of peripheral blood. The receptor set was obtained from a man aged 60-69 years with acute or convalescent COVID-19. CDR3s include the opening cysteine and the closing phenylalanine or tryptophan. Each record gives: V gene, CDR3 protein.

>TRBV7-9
CASSLQYRSVTEAFF
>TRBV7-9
CASTSGNTIYF
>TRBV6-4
CASSDGLAGDNEQFF
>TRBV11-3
CASSFGTSNTYEQYF
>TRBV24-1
CATTGGNTGELFF
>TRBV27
CASSLIGRGSEQYF
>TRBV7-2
CASSLFDSGTGANVLTF
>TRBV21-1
CASSKSSGRSFYEQYF
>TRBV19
CASTRQTISTNEKLFF
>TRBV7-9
CASSATQGARIVISYTF
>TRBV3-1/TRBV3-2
CASSQTTGTEAFF
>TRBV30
CAWTEDINTEAFF
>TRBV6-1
CASSESGSIPLHF
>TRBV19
CASRWGQLNTEAFF
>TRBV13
CASSSGGQGAYEQYF
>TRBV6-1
CASSEGWRLLNEQFF
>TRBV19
CASSLQESGANVLTF
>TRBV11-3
CASSPRLAGGQETQYF
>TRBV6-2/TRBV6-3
CASSYRTLDSPLHF
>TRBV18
CASPSNTGELFF
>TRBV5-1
CASSFAGRQETQYF
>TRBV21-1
CASSPGQGDINEQFF
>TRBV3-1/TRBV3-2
CASQHGPNTGELFF
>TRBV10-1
CASSAVYTDTQYF
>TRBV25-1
CASRSGSGKDTQYF
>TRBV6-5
CASSYGGTGEKLFF
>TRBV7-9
CASSPSARLAGEQFF
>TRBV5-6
CASSSTVNTEAFF
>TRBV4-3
CASSQDWLAGEETQYF
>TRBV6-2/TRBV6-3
CASSYYGMNTEAFF
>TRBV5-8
CASSRTGDDIYEQYF
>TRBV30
CALRQYNEQFF
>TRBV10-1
CASSRGLDGSTDTQYF
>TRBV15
CATSRGREGYEQYF
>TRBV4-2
CASSQDRGRGNTEAFF
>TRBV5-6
CASSLAGEYEQYF
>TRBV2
CANSWGGEGYTF
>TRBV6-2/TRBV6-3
CASSYSGGSSSYEQYF
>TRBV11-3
CASSLSGALNTEAFF
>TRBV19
CASTRLAGGGTGELFF
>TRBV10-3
CAISMMSGRVNEQFF
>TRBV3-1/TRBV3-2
CASSRAGVSEQFF
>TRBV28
CASSSPGTGGLADTQYF
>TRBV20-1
CSASLNEQFF
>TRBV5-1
CASSLQSGLSYNEQFF
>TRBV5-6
CASKRQGGYYEQYF
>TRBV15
CATSRDRTGNTIYF
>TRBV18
CASSPRRTSGGVDTQYF
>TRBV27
CASSVAGTQPQHF